The 3 T cell receptor beta chains given below trace back to one sample, sequenced in a study of regulatory T cells in long-lasting Graves disease. Through Arm-PCR of CDR3 regions and iRepertoire HTBI primers, TCR beta libraries were built. TCRdb called the multiplex PCR reads again in MiXCR, with one record for every CDR3 protein. The data hold under 400,000 distinct CDR3 sequences, with over 15% observed a single time. The sample's time point: newly diagnosed GD, antithyroid drugs for less than 3 months. RNA from PBMCs was the source of the TCR library. Another study also made use of these data, one on T cells in Graves' hyperthyroidism and ophthalmopathy.

Source: peripheral blood mononuclear cells (PBMCs), taken at new diagnosis, from a patient treated with antithyroid drugs. The receptors originated from a man aged 40-55 years with Graves disease.

Ten or more counts support this clonotype. V usage is TRBV28 and J usage is TRBJ1-3, with D tentatively TRBD1 (5 bases). The V end lost 6 bases, the J end lost 0 bases, and 15 bases lay between the germline ends. The CDR3 covers 16 residues. Germline V CDR1 and CDR2: MDHEN, SYDVKM. CDR3 nucleotide sequence: TGTGCCAGCAGCACGCCCGGGGCGAGCTCTGGAAACACCATATATTTT. Protein sequence: CASSTPGASSGNTIYF.

This clonotype was detected ten times or more. The chain uses TRBV20-1 and TRBJ2-5; D is perhaps TRBD1 or TRBD2 (5 bases each). This CDR3 spans 14 amino acids. In germline, CDR1 is DFQATT, CDR2 SNEGSKA (reference sequence). V lost 5 bases and J 5 bases, leaving 18 bases between the germline ends. The CDR3 spells CSAPKDGGRETQYF. The CDR3, as DNA: TGCAGTGCTCCAAAGGATGGGGGACGGGAGACCCAGTACTTC.

This clonotype was picked up many times. The chain carries TRBV20-1 and TRBJ2-7; D is uncertain. Germline-derived CDR1 and CDR2 are DFQATT and SNEGSKA (reference sequence). The CDR3 is made up of 11 amino acids. The ends were cut back, 6 bases at V and 4 bases at J, with 10 bases in the middle. The CDR3 DNA reads as TGCAGTGCCCCTTTCGGGTACGAGCAGTACTTC. Encoded protein: CSAPFGYEQYF.